This record covers a single T cell receptor beta chain. As processed by the authors: How many nucleated cells were present was estimated from reference gene primer amplification. Sequenced by immunoSEQ multiplex PCR; TCRdb stores in-frame clones only, minus some. V and J calls plus clone size are reproduced from that table; the DNA served to infer D and trimming. The sample comprises some 150,000 clones, approximately 86% of which are singletons, and about 3% rests with the top ten. Germline V gene lookup returns CDR1 MNHEY and CDR2 SMNVEV (reference sequence). With 3 bases clipped from V and 3 bases from J, the junction kept 4 bases outside the gene matches. There are 15 residues in the CDR3. These data come from a study of blood T cell repertoires in COVID-19. Study context: The United States, Italy and Spain were the sources of the acute and convalescent COVID-19 samples. T cells, B-cell-depleted T cells, or PBMCs supplied cDNA or gDNA.

The TCR sequence derives from a woman aged 35 to 49 with active or convalescent COVID-19. The sample was peripheral blood. The J gene is TRBJ2-3, the V gene TRBV27, with 9 bases that match TRBD2. The CDR3 sequence: CASSFGGRGTDTQYF. The DNA of the CDR3 is TGTGCCAGCAGTTTTGGCGGGAGGGGTACAGATACGCAGTATTTT.